This TCR beta chain was recovered during a study of glioma-infiltrating T cells. TCR alpha and beta CDR3 regions were amplified from RNA using iRepertoire nested multiplex PCR. Via MiXCR, TCRdb re-called the multiplex PCR reads, giving one row per CDR3 protein. Altogether some 180,000 distinct CDR3 sequences are present, 30% to 40% being singletons, with the ten largest covering roughly a fifth. Study outcomes and limitations: Very few CDR3 sequences were shared between tissue and blood.

This clonotype was seen many times. Its antigen is unidentified. The CDR3 is made up of 13 amino acids. Germline V CDR1 and CDR2: DFQATT, SNEGSKA (reference sequence). Trimming took 6 bases from V and 4 from J, leaving 13 bases between them. This receptor was taken from a human donor with low-grade glioma or glioblastoma, undergoing nonglioma brain surgery, or in good health (not recorded which). Material for sequencing was glioma tissue, nonneoplastic brain tissue, or PBMCs (not recorded which). This sequence joins TRBV20-1 and TRBJ1-5; D remains ambiguous. CDR3 DNA: TGCAGTGCGGCCGGGCAGCAGAATCAGCCCCAGCATTTT. Encoded protein: CSAAGQQNQPQHF.